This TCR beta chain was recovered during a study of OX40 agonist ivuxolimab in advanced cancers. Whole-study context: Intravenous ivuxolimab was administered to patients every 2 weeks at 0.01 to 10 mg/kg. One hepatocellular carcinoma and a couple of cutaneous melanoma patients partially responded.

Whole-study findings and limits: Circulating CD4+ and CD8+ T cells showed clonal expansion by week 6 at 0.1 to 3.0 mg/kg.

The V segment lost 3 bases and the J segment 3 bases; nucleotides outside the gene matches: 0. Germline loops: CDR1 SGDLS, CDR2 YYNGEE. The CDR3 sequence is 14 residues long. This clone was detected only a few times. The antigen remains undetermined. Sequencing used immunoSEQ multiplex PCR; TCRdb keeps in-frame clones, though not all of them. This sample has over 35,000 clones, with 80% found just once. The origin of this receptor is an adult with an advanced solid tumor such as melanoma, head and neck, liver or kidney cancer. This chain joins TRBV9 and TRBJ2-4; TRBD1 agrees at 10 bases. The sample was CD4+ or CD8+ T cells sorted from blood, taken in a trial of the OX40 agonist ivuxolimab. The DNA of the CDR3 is TGTGCCAGCAGCGGGACAGGGGGCAAAAACATTCAGTACTTC. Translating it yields CASSGTGGKNIQYF.